This T cell receptor beta chain was sequenced during a study of identical twins. Details on this clonotype: Its specificity is not known.

The CDR3 has 18 residues. V shed 0 bases, J shed 0 bases, and the junction held 8 bases outside the gene matches. CDR1 is DFQATT and CDR2 is SNEGSKA in the germline V gene (reference sequence). Template switching added a universal primer site; cDNA carried unique molecular identifiers. TCRdb reprocessed the 5' RACE reads with MiXCR, giving one entry per CDR3 protein. The sample has roughly 1.6 million distinct CDR3 sequences, more than 30% seen once. Findings and caveats of the study: Rather than following the same donors, the conclusions depended on cross-sectional statistical analysis. Models came in too low on out-of-frame TCR alpha sharing in monozygotic twins. There were fewer insertions in abundant cord blood beta clonotypes, but memory repertoires showed no such pattern.

The sample taken for sequencing was cord blood. The source is a newborn girl in good health. V and J are TRBV20-1 and TRBJ2-1; 10 bases are shared with TRBD2. DNA of the CDR3: TGCAGTGCTAGAGAAAGGAGGAGCGGGAGGGCCTCCTACAATGAGCAGTTCTTC. It encodes CSARERRSGRASYNEQFF.